This T cell receptor (beta chain) was captured by sequencing in a study of T cells in Graves' hyperthyroidism and ophthalmopathy. Amplified TCR beta CDR3 regions derived from RNA transcripts. Researchers ran a first-round RT-PCR on the TCR CDR3 using the HTBI primer set. TCRdb itself ran the multiplex PCR reads through MiXCR, one entry per CDR3 protein. The sample includes a few hundred thousand distinct CDR3 sequences, 46% seen only once; the top ten take 8.2%. Whole-study findings and limits: With a median lead of approximately 6 months before onset, the model predicted ophthalmopathy.

The study based diagnoses on clinical symptoms, serum thyroxine and TRAb, thyroid ultrasound and orbital computed tomography. The CDR3 totals 16 residues. J gave up 5 bases and V 5 bases, and 6 bases lay outside the gene matches. Germline CDR1 and CDR2: LNHNV and YYDKDF (reference sequence). Remarks on this clonotype: Its specificity is not known.

This chain connects TRBV15 to TRBJ2-5; TRBD2 matches at 15 bases. Specimen: peripheral blood or thyroid tissue (not recorded which). This receptor was taken from a young woman with Graves' hyperthyroidism. The CDR3, as DNA: TGTGCCACCAGCGGACCAGGACTAGCGGGAGGGGAGACCCAGTACTTC. Protein: CATSGPGLAGGETQYF.